Shown below are 18 T cell receptor beta chains from a single sample sequenced in a study of blood T cell repertoires in COVID-19. Some clones are missing from TCRdb's copy, which holds only in-frame ones; the method was immunoSEQ multiplex PCR. Seen here are 340,000 or so clones, around 88% observed once, and the top ten hold under 3%. The sequenced sample consisted of peripheral blood. All receptors come from a man aged 30 to 45 with active or convalescent COVID-19.

This clone was observed once. The rearrangement joins TRBV12-3 or TRBV12-4 to TRBJ1-2; D is perhaps TRBD1 (6 bases). Trimming took 6 bases from V and 6 from J, leaving 14 bases between them. The CDR3 is 13 amino acids. The DNA for the CDR3 is TGTGCCAGCAGGGATTTGACAGGAAATGGCTACACCTTC. Protein sequence: CASRDLTGNGYTF.

This clone turned up a few times. Distinct nucleotide sequences in the sample also encode this CDR3. The V call is TRBV7-9, the J call TRBJ1-1; the D is unclear. The CDR3 sequence is 11 residues long. V was pared by 5 bases and J by 2 bases, with 3 bases between. Germline V gene data show CDR1 as SEHNR and CDR2 as FQNEAQ (reference sequence). The CDR3 loop is CASSLNTEAFF. The CDR3 region has the DNA TGTGCCAGCAGCCTAAACACTGAAGCTTTCTTT.

The gene calls are TRBV28 and TRBJ2-7; D call uncertain. Germline CDR1 is MDHEN and CDR2 is SYDVKM. The CDR3 loop spans 15 amino acids. V lost 4 bases and J 2 bases, leaving 15 bases between the germline ends. CDR3 residues: CASSSPSAGPYEQYF. The CDR3 coding sequence is TGTGCCAGCAGTTCCCCCTCGGCAGGTCCCTACGAGCAGTACTTC.

The chain joins TRBV15 to TRBJ2-5; D is ambiguous. V was pared by 4 bases and J by 0 bases, with 12 bases between. The CDR3 runs to 15 residues. Germline V CDR1 and CDR2: LNHNV, YYDKDF (reference sequence). For the CDR3, the DNA is TGTGCCACCAGCACTAGGTCGGCTTACCAAGAGACCCAGTACTTC. Its translation is CATSTRSAYQETQYF.

Concerning this clone itself: The sample contains more than one DNA sequence encoding this CDR3. V usage is TRBV5-1 and J usage is TRBJ2-2, with 10 positions matching TRBD1. The CDR3 spans 15 residues. Germline assignment: CDR1 SGHRS and CDR2 YFSETQ. The V and J ends lost 3 bases and 5 bases, in that order; junction bases with no gene match: 4. For the CDR3, the DNA is TGCGCCAGCAGCTGGGGACAGGGGTTGACCGGGGAGCTGTTTTTT. Translating gives CASSWGQGLTGELFF.

The J gene is TRBJ2-7, the V gene TRBV18; TRBD2 agrees at 8 bases. In germline, CDR1 is KGHSH, CDR2 LQKENI. This CDR3 region has 15 residues. V was pared by 5 bases and J by 5 bases, with 11 bases of the junction left unmatched. This CDR3 reads CASSSGGRTKNEQYF. The CDR3 DNA reads TGTGCCAGCTCATCAGGCGGGAGGACTAAAAACGAGCAGTACTTC.

The chain uses TRBV14 and TRBJ2-2; D is ambiguous. Trimming removed 4 bases from V and 3 bases from J, with 6 bases in between. The CDR3 extends over 13 amino acids. The germline V gene encodes CDR1 SGHDN and CDR2 FVKESK. CDR3 region: CASSRYYTGELFF. The DNA of the CDR3 is TGTGCCAGCAGCCGCTATTACACCGGGGAGCTGTTTTTT.

V gene TRBV19 combines with J gene TRBJ1-5; D may be TRBD1 (5 bases). The CDR3 loop spans 14 amino acids. Trimming left V 3 bases short and J 6 bases short, with 12 bases between. Germline V gives CDR1 LNHDA, CDR2 SQIVND (reference sequence). CDR3 sequence (DNA): TGTGCCAGTAGTATTCGGCAGGGCGGTCAGCCCCAGCATTTT. This sequence encodes CASSIRQGGQPQHF.

The chain is built from TRBV4-3 and TRBJ1-1; D unresolved. Germline values: CDR1 LGHNA, CDR2 YSLEER. This CDR3 is 13 amino acids long. The V gene lost 0 bases and the J gene lost 5 bases, with 7 bases spanning the gap. Written as DNA, the CDR3 is TGCGCCAGCAGCCAAGACACCAGAACTGAAGCTTTCTTT. Translating it yields CASSQDTRTEAFF.

This rearrangement joins TRBV5-1 to TRBJ2-7; TRBD1 might be the D (6 bases). The germline V gene has CDR1 SGHRS and CDR2 YFSETQ. Deletions cut 4 bases from V and 2 bases from J, with 13 bases between. The length of the CDR3 is 14 residues. CDR3 loop: CASSKYGQTYEQYF. The CDR3 DNA reads TGCGCCAGCAGCAAGTACGGACAGACCTACGAGCAGTACTTC.

This clone showed up just once. The rearrangement uses TRBV19 and TRBJ2-1, with 9 bases fitting TRBD1. The CDR3 loop spans 16 amino acids. J lost 7 bases, V lost 1 base, and 8 bases had no gene match. Germline V gene data show CDR1 as LNHDA and CDR2 as SQIVND (reference sequence). CDR3 nucleotide sequence: TGTGCCAGTAGTATAGGCGACAGGGGGTTTGGGAATGAGCAGTTCTTC. The encoded protein is CASSIGDRGFGNEQFF.

The rearrangement uses TRBV5-1 and TRBJ1-2; 8 bases match TRBD1. Germline V CDR1 and CDR2: SGHRS, YFSETQ. The V gene end was trimmed by 3 bases and the J gene end by 4 bases; junction bases not matched to a gene: 14. CDR3 length equals 17 residues. The chain's CDR3 is CASSSPTGPTGVYGYTF. CDR3 DNA: TGCGCCAGCAGCTCCCCAACCGGCCCGACAGGGGTCTATGGCTACACCTTC.

This sequence joins TRBV11-3 and TRBJ2-1, with 8 bases fitting TRBD2. The CDR3 contains 17 residues. CDR1 and CDR2 from the germline V gene are SGHNT and YENEEA. Trimming removed 5 bases from V and 4 bases from J; junction bases left unmatched: 13. The CDR3 region is CASSDSGGPTLYNEQFF. The DNA of the CDR3 is TGTGCCAGCAGCGACAGCGGGGGTCCAACTTTATACAATGAGCAGTTCTTC.

This sequence joins TRBV7-3 and TRBJ2-7; 8 bases match TRBD2. J lost 6 bases, V lost 1 base, and 5 bases had no gene match. Germline V lookup: CDR1 SGHTA, CDR2 FQGTGA. The CDR3 sequence is 14 residues long. The chain's CDR3 is CASSLKGLGGEQYF. The CDR3 DNA reads as TGTGCCAGCAGCTTAAAGGGACTAGGAGGCGAGCAGTACTTC.

The chain recombines TRBV4-3 with TRBJ1-3, with D perhaps TRBD1 (5 bases). Trimming removed 1 base at V and 4 bases at J, with 8 bases between. The CDR3 runs to 14 residues. CDR1 LGHNA and CDR2 YSLEER come from the germline V gene. The CDR3 DNA follows: TGCGCCAGCAGCCAAGGGGGCGTCGGAAACACCATATATTTT. Translating gives CASSQGGVGNTIYF.

The V gene is TRBV12-3 or TRBV12-4, the J gene TRBJ1-2, with D unresolved. V was clipped by 1 base and J by 8 bases, with 11 bases between them. The CDR3 runs to 13 residues. For the CDR3, the DNA is TGTGCCAGCAGTTTAGTTGACGAGGAAGGCTACACCTTC. It codes for CASSLVDEEGYTF.

The chain links TRBV30 to TRBJ1-1; 9 positions match TRBD1. V lost 2 bases and J lost 1; bases outside the gene matches: 20. The CDR3 is 20 amino acids. Germline V gene lookup returns CDR1 GTSNPN and CDR2 SVGIG (reference sequence). As DNA, the CDR3 is TGTGCCTGGAGTCCAACCTTCGGTCCGGGACAGGGAAGTAGGAACACTGAAGCTTTCTTT. Its translation: CAWSPTFGPGQGSRNTEAFF.

This clone was detected only a few times. As DNA, the CDR3 is TGTGCCAGCAGCCAAGGAGGTTATAGCAATCAGCCCCAGCATTTT. Protein sequence: CASSQGGYSNQPQHF. The V call is TRBV14, the J call TRBJ1-5; D not certain. The CDR3 extends over 15 amino acids. V shed 1 base and J shed 0 bases, with 7 bases lying between them. The germline V gene encodes CDR1 SGHDN and CDR2 FVKESK.